Listed below are T cell receptor beta chains from one sample, sequenced in a study of identical twins. TCRdb fed the 5' RACE reads into MiXCR, producing one record per CDR3 protein. The sample lists roughly 700,000 distinct CDR3 sequences, about 9.4% seen once, with around 0.98% in the top ten. A further study also used this sample, focusing on yellow fever vaccine responses in identical twins.

Specimen: PBMCs. These receptors originate from a young woman in good health. Each CDR3 is given with its conserved first and last residue. The D gene is left open where the match is weak. Expanded clones get a size class; other rows say once, few or many, or leave the size out.

d_gene: .; v_gene: TRBV27; abundance: many; j_gene: TRBJ1-5; CDR3aa: CASRSKVGGQPQHF; CDR3nt: TGTGCCAGCAGATCCAAAGTGGGCGGTCAGCCCCAGCATTTT
d_gene: .; v_gene: TRBV7-2; abundance: few; j_gene: TRBJ2-2; CDR3aa: CASSLFPDSTGELFF; CDR3nt: TGTGCCAGCAGCTTATTTCCTGATTCCACCGGGGAGCTGTTTTTT
d_gene: .; v_gene: TRBV3-1; abundance: few; j_gene: TRBJ2-7; CDR3aa: CASSQGAVSAYEQYF; CDR3nt: TGTGCCAGCAGCCAAGGGGCAGTCTCTGCCTACGAGCAGTACTTC
d_gene: TRBD2; v_gene: TRBV19; abundance: .; j_gene: TRBJ2-7; CDR3aa: CASGRSSGTLYEQYF; CDR3nt: TGTGCCAGCGGAAGGAGTAGCGGGACACTTTACGAGCAGTACTTC
d_gene: .; v_gene: TRBV29-1; abundance: few; j_gene: TRBJ2-2; CDR3aa: CSVVGMAGMNTGELFF; CDR3nt: TGCAGCGTTGTTGGGATGGCGGGCATGAACACCGGGGAGCTGTTTTTT
d_gene: TRBD2; v_gene: TRBV6-2/TRBV6-3; abundance: .; j_gene: TRBJ2-5; CDR3aa: CASTKIGLAQQETQYF; CDR3nt: TGTGCCAGCACCAAAATAGGACTAGCGCAGCAAGAGACCCAGTACTTC
d_gene: .; v_gene: TRBV3-1; abundance: many; j_gene: TRBJ2-1; CDR3aa: CASSGPVNEQFF; CDR3nt: TGTGCCAGCAGTGGCCCGGTCAATGAGCAGTTCTTC
d_gene: TRBD2; v_gene: TRBV4-3; abundance: few; j_gene: TRBJ2-1; CDR3aa: CASSQAPTSVGEQFF; CDR3nt: TGCGCCAGCAGCCAGGCCCCGACTAGCGTCGGCGAGCAGTTCTTC
d_gene: .; v_gene: TRBV27; abundance: few; j_gene: TRBJ2-5; CDR3aa: CASSIFWDPQETQYF; CDR3nt: TGTGCCAGCAGTATCTTTTGGGACCCACAAGAGACCCAGTACTTC
d_gene: .; v_gene: TRBV7-2; abundance: few; j_gene: TRBJ2-7; CDR3aa: CASSLARQTSHEQYF; CDR3nt: TGTGCCAGCAGCTTAGCTCGGCAGACCTCCCACGAGCAGTACTTC
d_gene: TRBD1; v_gene: TRBV15; abundance: .; j_gene: TRBJ2-1; CDR3aa: CATSGQGNEQFF; CDR3nt: TGTGCCACCAGCGGACAGGGAAATGAGCAGTTCTTC
d_gene: .; v_gene: TRBV20-1; abundance: .; j_gene: TRBJ2-1; CDR3aa: CSARDLRQAYNEQFF; CDR3nt: TGCAGTGCTAGAGATCTACGACAAGCCTACAATGAGCAGTTCTTC
d_gene: TRBD1; v_gene: TRBV7-8; abundance: .; j_gene: TRBJ2-7; CDR3aa: CASSPGGADEQYF; CDR3nt: TGTGCCAGCAGCCCAGGGGGCGCGGACGAGCAGTACTTC
d_gene: TRBD2; v_gene: TRBV6-1; abundance: many; j_gene: TRBJ2-1; CDR3aa: CASSQSGSYNEQFF; CDR3nt: TGTGCCAGCAGTCAGAGCGGGAGCTACAATGAGCAGTTCTTC
d_gene: TRBD1; v_gene: TRBV19; abundance: few; j_gene: TRBJ2-2; CDR3aa: CASRTGLTLLNTGELFF; CDR3nt: TGTGCCAGTAGGACAGGGTTGACTCTCTTGAACACCGGGGAGCTGTTTTTT
d_gene: .; v_gene: TRBV5-1; abundance: .; j_gene: TRBJ2-7; CDR3aa: CASSLAPQDEQYF; CDR3nt: TGCGCCAGCAGCTTGGCCCCCCAAGACGAGCAGTACTTC
d_gene: .; v_gene: TRBV29-1; abundance: .; j_gene: TRBJ2-1; CDR3aa: CSVHHLATSIYNEQFF; CDR3nt: TGCAGCGTTCACCACTTAGCCACTTCGATCTACAATGAGCAGTTCTTC
d_gene: TRBD1; v_gene: TRBV2; abundance: .; j_gene: TRBJ2-2; CDR3aa: CASTWDGGQGNTGELFF; CDR3nt: TGTGCCAGCACCTGGGATGGGGGACAGGGTAACACCGGGGAGCTGTTTTTT
d_gene: .; v_gene: TRBV6-5; abundance: .; j_gene: TRBJ2-7; CDR3aa: CASSRSSNEQYF; CDR3nt: TGTGCCAGCAGTCGATCTAGCAACGAGCAGTACTTC
d_gene: TRBD1; v_gene: TRBV24-1; abundance: .; j_gene: TRBJ2-1; CDR3aa: CATLNKTGGPSSYNEQFF; CDR3nt: TGTGCCACCCTGAATAAAACAGGGGGTCCCAGCTCCTACAATGAGCAGTTCTTC
d_gene: .; v_gene: TRBV5-6; abundance: many; j_gene: TRBJ2-4; CDR3aa: CASSMREQGRNIQYF; CDR3nt: TGTGCCAGCAGCATGAGGGAACAGGGGAGGAACATTCAGTACTTC
d_gene: TRBD1; v_gene: TRBV5-1; abundance: few; j_gene: TRBJ2-5; CDR3aa: CASSWVEGQGRGIETQYF; CDR3nt: TGCGCCAGCAGCTGGGTAGAAGGACAGGGTCGCGGTATTGAGACCCAGTACTTC
d_gene: .; v_gene: TRBV20-1; abundance: many; j_gene: TRBJ2-5; CDR3aa: CSARVGSETQYF; CDR3nt: TGCAGTGCTAGAGTGGGGTCGGAGACCCAGTACTTC
d_gene: .; v_gene: TRBV5-1; abundance: medium-sized; j_gene: TRBJ2-7; CDR3aa: CASSLGQPGDEQYF; CDR3nt: TGCGCCAGCAGCTTGGGACAACCCGGGGACGAGCAGTACTTC
d_gene: TRBD1; v_gene: TRBV4-1; abundance: many; j_gene: TRBJ2-7; CDR3aa: CASSQIGTGPYEQYF; CDR3nt: TGCGCCAGCAGCCAGATCGGGACAGGACCCTACGAGCAGTACTTC